A single sample gave rise to the 7 T cell receptor beta chains below, sequenced in a study of T cell responses to AZD1222 COVID-19 vaccine. Sequencing was performed with immunoSEQ multiplex PCR; in TCRdb, only in-frame clones are kept and a portion is missing. The sample records 90,000 to 130,000 clones, 65% to 85% being singletons. The sample was peripheral blood, taken on day 0 of AZD1222 vaccination. The origin of the receptors is an adult in good health.

The rearrangement uses TRBV5-5 and TRBJ1-4; 9 bases map to TRBD1. This CDR3 is 13 amino acids long. Unmatched junction bases numbered 3, after V lost 4 bases and J lost 8 bases. Germline CDR1 and CDR2: SGHKS and YYEKEE (reference sequence). The CDR3 coding sequence is TGTGCCAGCAGCGGCGGGACAGGGGAAAAACTGTTTTTT. Encoded protein: CASSGGTGEKLFF.

The CDR3 protein is CASSSPGLATTGELFF. The CDR3 DNA reads TGTGCCAGCAGCTCTCCGGGACTAGCAACCACCGGGGAGCTGTTTTTT. This rearrangement joins TRBV7-9 to TRBJ2-2; 9 positions agree with TRBD2. The CDR3 is 16 residues long. Per the germline V gene, CDR1 is SEHNR and CDR2 is FQNEAQ (reference sequence). The ends lost 4 bases at V and 4 bases at J; junction bases unmatched: 7.

This clone occurred once. The rearrangement links TRBV9 to TRBJ2-6; unclear D gene. The CDR3 spans 17 residues. From germline, CDR1 is SGDLS and CDR2 YYNGEE. Trimming took 0 bases from V and 2 from J, leaving 12 bases between them. In DNA form, the CDR3 reads TGTGCCAGCAGCGTAGACACAGTAGAAGCTGGGGCCAACGTCCTGACTTTC. This sequence encodes CASSVDTVEAGANVLTF.

A single count supports this clone. CDR3 in amino acids: CASSPRITTGIYGYTF. The CDR3 DNA sequence: TGTGCCAGCTCACCTAGGATCACGACAGGGATATATGGCTACACCTTC. The chain links TRBV18 to TRBJ1-2; 7 bases are a match to TRBD1. Germline V gives CDR1 KGHSH, CDR2 LQKENI. The length of the CDR3 is 16 residues. The V gene end was trimmed by 3 bases and the J gene end by 5 bases; junction bases not matched to a gene: 12. The variable domain in full, with the rest retrieved from reference TRBV18 and TRBJ1-2, is NAGVMQNPRHLVRRRGQEARLRCSPMKGHSHVYWYRQLPEEGLKFMVYLQKENIIDESGMPKERFSAEFPKEGPSILRIQQVVRGDSAAYFCASSPRITTGIYGYTFGSGTRLTVV.

The V gene is TRBV3-1 (or the pseudogene TRBV3-2), the J gene TRBJ1-2, with 8 bases fitting TRBD1. Germline lookup yields CDR1 LGHDT and CDR2 YNNKEL (reference sequence). V lost 4 bases and J lost 2; bases outside the gene matches: 12. This CDR3 contains 17 residues. The CDR3 sequence: CASSLEDRASRNYGYTF. CDR3 coding DNA: TGTGCCAGCAGCCTCGAGGACAGGGCCTCAAGAAACTATGGCTACACCTTC.

This clone has just a few counts. The V call is TRBV28, the J call TRBJ2-1, with D perhaps being TRBD1 or TRBD2 (5 bases each). CDR1 and CDR2 (germline): MDHEN, SYDVKM. Between the trimmed V and J ends, which lost 4 bases and 3 bases, there was a span of 10 bases. This CDR3 has 14 amino acids. The CDR3 loop reads CASSWGGGYNEQFF. The CDR3 coding sequence is TGTGCCAGCAGTTGGGGTGGGGGCTACAATGAGCAGTTCTTC.

This clone was found once. The genes are TRBV10-1 and TRBJ2-2, with 12 positions matching TRBD2. The CDR3 is made up of 18 amino acids. CDR1 and CDR2 (germline): WNHNN, SYGVQD (reference sequence). The V segment lost 0 bases and the J segment 0 bases; nucleotides outside the gene matches: 2. The CDR3: CASSESGLAGTNTGELFF. The CDR3 DNA sequence: TGCGCCAGCAGTGAGTCCGGACTAGCGGGGACGAACACCGGGGAGCTGTTTTTT.